This section outlines one TCR beta chain sequence together with its context. What this receptor recognizes is not known. No base quality values were provided; no much bigger clone lies one nucleotide off. These data are taken from a study of human T cells and chemical hapten exposure (dated by TCRdb to 2020 to 2023). At the level of the whole study: For sensitization, 2% DPC in acetone was applied to a roughly 2 cm by roughly 2 cm area of upper inner arm skin. Approximately 28 alopecia patients gave blood for TCR sequencing at one to four time points (pre-sensitization, 2, 6 and 24 weeks). Patch testing on the upper back used Finn chambers containing 0.01% DPC, with scoring done after 6 days according to International Contact Dermatitis Research Group standards. Patients additionally received weekly therapeutic DPC doses to the scalp throughout the approximately 25-week study period. Libraries were pooled for sequencing, and variation in per-sample TCR yields was attributed mainly to small differences in library volumes within the pool. Blood samples were taken from patients before sensitization (week 0) and then at 2, 6 and about 24 weeks after DPC sensitization. This study followed changes in the peripheral blood TCR repertoire in vivo during primary and secondary sensitization of alopecia patients to the hapten diphenylcyclopropenone (DPC). The patient cohort, mostly female, included alopecia areata with under or over 50% scalp involvement, alopecia totalis and alopecia universalis.

The library was prepared using RACE. Reads for this sample came from a NextSeq 500. During library preparation, unique molecular identifiers were attached to individual cDNA molecules so that TCRs could be counted quantitatively and reproducibly. From each blood RNA sample, both TCR alpha and TCR beta chains were sequenced. On the study's bioinformatics: The median number of TCRs per sample was roughly 94,000, ranging from about 20,000 to 700,000. The Decombinator software suite was used to annotate V, J and CDR3 in the TCR reads. For PS versus PT1 abundance plots, all samples were subsampled to the same number of TCRs (28,000). Expanded TCRs were defined as absent before sensitization and observed at least eight times at the 2-week time point. TCRdb reprocessing: public reads trimmed at Q25 with fastp, clones called with MiXCR, in-frame beta chains kept. For every CDR3 protein sequence, its rows merge into one entry that carries the most common genes and DNA. The V and J calls, along with clone size, are taken from TCRdb and not from the paper's own processing. The sample table contains about 54,000 distinct CDR3 sequences; only one count was recorded for around 10% of them. The ten largest clones represent about 1.7% of the sample.

Compared with germline, V lacks 3 bases and J lacks 11 bases; bases without a gene match: 15. From the cysteine up to the phenylalanine, the CDR3 has a length of 15 residues. The entry retains the CDR3 DNA only, 45 bases that are in frame from base 1. CDR1 and CDR2 (SGHAT, FQNNGV) derive from the germline V gene. General conclusions and limits of the study: All patients had alopecia, a presumed autoimmune disease, so their immune response might differ from that of healthy individuals. Significantly more large CDR3 similarity clusters were formed by expanded TCRs than by pre-sensitization or healthy control sets, consistent with antigen-driven responses. After repeated subsampling, changes were observed in the strength of the expansion versus patch-test correlation and in the threshold at which the correlation became significant. Patch test score was positively correlated with the number of PT1 expanded TCRs, with significance at thresholds 8, 16 and 32 but not at 4. DPC sensitization did not change how many TCRs were above 1 in 1000 frequency, and no evidence was found of alterations in global repertoire structure.

The time point label, as the study defines it: patch test 2, 6 weeks after DPC sensitization. This sample's treatment or condition label indicates: therapeutic diphenylcyclopropenone sensitization with weekly scalp DPC. At every patch-test visit, the blood draw took place before the patch test was put on. To be eligible, patients had to be aged 18 to 70, diagnosed with alopecia and judged suitable for DPC therapy, while pregnant patients were excluded. Total RNA was extracted from unfractionated whole blood that had been collected in Tempus Blood RNA tubes. This TCR derives from a woman in her fifties or sixties with alopecia areata. Some clones in this sample may be carry-over from other donors' samples. Here the sequenced sample was whole blood, taken in connection with sensitization to the hapten diphenylcyclopropenone (DPC). This sequence uses TRBV11-2 and TRBJ1-1; TRBD1 matches 7 bases in the middle. The DNA sequence reads TGTGCCAGCAGCTTGATTCTGCCTTCGACAGGGTTGGCTTTCTTT. It specifies CASSLILPSTGLAFF.